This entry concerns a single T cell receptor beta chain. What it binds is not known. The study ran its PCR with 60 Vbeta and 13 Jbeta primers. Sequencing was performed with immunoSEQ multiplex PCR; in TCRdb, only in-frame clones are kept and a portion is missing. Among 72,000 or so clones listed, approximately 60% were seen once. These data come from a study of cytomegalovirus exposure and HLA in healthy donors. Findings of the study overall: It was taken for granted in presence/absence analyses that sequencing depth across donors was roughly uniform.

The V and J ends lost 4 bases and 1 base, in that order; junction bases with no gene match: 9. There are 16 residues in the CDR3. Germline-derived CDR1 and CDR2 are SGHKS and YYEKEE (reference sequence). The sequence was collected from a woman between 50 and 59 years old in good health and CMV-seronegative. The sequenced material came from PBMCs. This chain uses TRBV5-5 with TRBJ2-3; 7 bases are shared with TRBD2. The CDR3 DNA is TGTGCCAGCAGCATCCCTAGCGGATCCGGCACAGATACGCAGTATTTT. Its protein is CASSIPSGSGTDTQYF.